The rows below give T cell receptor beta chains drawn from one sample of a study of CD8 T cells in Susac syndrome. Each CDR3 protein is one row after TCRdb ran MiXCR on the immunoSEQ multiplex PCR reads. Counted here are about 90,000 distinct CDR3 sequences, approximately 92% occurring once; the ten biggest clones make up less than 0.35%. The sequenced sample consisted of CD8+ T cells from PBMCs. These receptors were obtained from a human donor in good health. Each CDR3 is given without its conserved first and last residue. Fields, in order: clone size, V gene, J gene, CDR3 protein. Only some rows state a clone size, as once, few, many or a class for expanded clones.

once	TRBV4-2	TRBJ2-6	ASSQEGDNSGANVLT
-	TRBV5-1	TRBJ1-6	ASSLEKGRSPLH
-	TRBV9	TRBJ2-1	ASSGGGGNSYNEQF
-	TRBV12-3/TRBV12-4	TRBJ2-5	ASSHREVQY
-	TRBV27	TRBJ2-2	ATLESGTGELF
-	TRBV2	TRBJ1-6	ASSEVVRGSSYNSPLH
-	TRBV7-9	TRBJ2-7	ASSLAETYEQY
-	TRBV7-9	TRBJ1-2	ASSPTTDPAANYGYT
-	TRBV5-6	TRBJ2-2	ASSPGRGHAGELF
-	TRBV27	TRBJ2-7	ASSLSPPPGTGDRQY
-	TRBV6-1	TRBJ1-5	ASSLRDRGYQPQH
-	TRBV2	TRBJ2-4	ASSERQTKNIQY
-	TRBV20-1	TRBJ1-5	SARDGGSQPQH
-	TRBV18	TRBJ2-7	ASSPPRQAYSYEQY
-	TRBV7-9	TRBJ1-2	ASSLKNLHGYT
-	TRBV9	TRBJ1-1	ASSPWDRGGKTEAF
-	TRBV18	TRBJ2-7	ASSPVGNEQY
-	TRBV20-1	TRBJ2-7	SARSGMRTYEQY
-	TRBV20-1	TRBJ1-4	SARNRQAQNEKLF
-	TRBV10-1	TRBJ2-4	ASSADRGLKNIQY
-	TRBV28	TRBJ2-3	ASTRDRDPDTQY
-	TRBV7-9	TRBJ1-3	ASSHRTGSSGNTIY
-	TRBV6-2/TRBV6-3	TRBJ2-5	ASSYWETQY
-	TRBV19	TRBJ2-1	ASSMASNEQF
-	TRBV20-1	TRBJ2-7	SARGRGVNEQY
-	TRBV5-4	TRBJ2-7	ASSLDRGSYEQY